Included here is one T cell receptor (beta chain) sequence, with context. This sample was taken from a study of graft-versus-host responses after intestinal transplantation. Study-wide context: Multivisceral, liver-intestinal, or isolated intestinal transplants were received by the recipients. For approximately three years after anti-thymocyte globulin induction, all recipients took tacrolimus and steroids. Study-wide findings and caveats: In recipient marrow, GvH clones were found, and some appeared first in ileum or blood.

CDR1 MNHEY and CDR2 SMNVEV come from the germline V gene (reference sequence). The CDR3 has 15 amino acids. The junction had 5 bases not matched to a gene; V was cut back by 0 bases and J by 4 bases. Plated together were around 200,000 CFSE-labeled responder cells and around 200,000 irradiated, violet-dye-labeled stimulator cells. Dividing CFSE-low CD3+CD4+ and CD3+CD8+ responders were isolated by sorting after the reaction. The repertoire was sequenced with immunoSEQ multiplex PCR; TCRdb's copy has only in-frame clones and lacks some. Of 8,000 to 10,000 clones listed, 25% to 30% were seen once; the top ten hold approximately 5%.

The TCR was taken from a human patient who was an organ donor for intestinal transplantation. The genes are TRBV27 and TRBJ2-7, with 8 bases lining up with TRBD1. The sample consisted of alloreactive CD8+ T cells from a mixed lymphocyte reaction culture, taken before transplantation. Documented subset: CFSE-low proliferating T cells sorted from roughly six-day pre-transplant mixed lymphocyte reaction (GvH or HvG direction). The CDR3 nucleotides read TGTGCCAGCAGTTTATCGGAGAGACAGGGGTACGAGCAGTACTTC. This sequence encodes CASSLSERQGYEQYF.